Below, 2 T cell receptor beta chains from the same sample are listed, as sequenced in a study of T cell responses to AZD1222 COVID-19 vaccine. Profiling relied on immunoSEQ multiplex PCR, and the TCRdb table lists in-frame clones only, not all of them. The table lists about 100,000 clones, approximately 90% of them singletons. The sequencing here drew on peripheral blood, taken 28 days after the second AZD1222 dose. Receptor source: an adult who received the AZD1222 COVID-19 vaccine.

This clone was observed a single time. V is TRBV4-3 and J is TRBJ2-1, with D perhaps assigned TRBD1 or TRBD2 (5 bases each). Trimming cost V 4 bases and J 7 bases, with 14 bases left between them. From germline, CDR1 is LGHNA and CDR2 YSLEER. This CDR3 has 14 amino acids. CDR3 sequence: CASSPGGASNEQFF. In DNA, the CDR3 is TGCGCCAGCAGCCCTGGGGGAGCGTCGAATGAGCAGTTCTTC.

The chain links TRBV2 to TRBJ1-5, with no clear D. Germline CDR1 is SNHLY and CDR2 is FYNNEI. Trimming left V 2 bases short and J 0 bases short, with 8 bases between. This CDR3 region has 15 residues. The CDR3 nucleotides read TGTGCCAGCAGTGAATTGGGCCTTAGCAATCAGCCCCAGCATTTT. Its protein is CASSELGLSNQPQHF.